This TCR beta chain was documented in a study of T cell changes during pregnancy in multiple sclerosis. Only in-frame clones appear in the TCRdb table, and some are missing; sequencing was by immunoSEQ multiplex PCR. The repertoire holds about 73,000 clones, 92% seen once, with about 2.5% in the top ten. Trimming stripped 7 bases from V and 0 bases from J, with 21 bases between. The CDR3 length is 18 residues. Germline loops: CDR1 MDHEN, CDR2 SYDVKM. This TCR derives from a female donor in good health, enrolled as a control in a pregnancy study. The material was peripheral blood, obtained in the third trimester of pregnancy. The gene calls are TRBV28 and TRBJ1-4, with no clear D. CDR3 bases: TGTGCCAGCACCACGGGAAGCCTGTTCCGACCAACTAATGAAAAACTGTTTTTT. Its translation is CASTTGSLFRPTNEKLFF.